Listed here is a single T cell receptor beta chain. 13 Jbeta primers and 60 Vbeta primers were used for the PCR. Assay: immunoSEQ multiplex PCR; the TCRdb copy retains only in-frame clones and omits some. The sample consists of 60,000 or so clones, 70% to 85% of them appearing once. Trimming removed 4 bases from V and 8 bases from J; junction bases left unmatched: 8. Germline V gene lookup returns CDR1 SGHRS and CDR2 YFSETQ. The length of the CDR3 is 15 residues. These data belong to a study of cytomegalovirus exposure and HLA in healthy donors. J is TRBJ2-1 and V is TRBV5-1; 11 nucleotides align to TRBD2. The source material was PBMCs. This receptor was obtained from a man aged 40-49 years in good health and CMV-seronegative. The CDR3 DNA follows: TGCGCCAGCAGCCGTCTAGCGGGGGGAGAGGATGAGCAGTTCTTC. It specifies CASSRLAGGEDEQFF.